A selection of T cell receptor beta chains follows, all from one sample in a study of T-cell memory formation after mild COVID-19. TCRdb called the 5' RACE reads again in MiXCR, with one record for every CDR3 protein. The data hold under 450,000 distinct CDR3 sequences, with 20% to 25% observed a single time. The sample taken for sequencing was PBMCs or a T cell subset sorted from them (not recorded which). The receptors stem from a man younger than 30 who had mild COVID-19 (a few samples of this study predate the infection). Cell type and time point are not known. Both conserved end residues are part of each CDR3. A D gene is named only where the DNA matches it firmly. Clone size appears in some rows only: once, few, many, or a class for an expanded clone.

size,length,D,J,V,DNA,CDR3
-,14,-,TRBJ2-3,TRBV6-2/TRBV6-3,TGTGCCAGCCGAACCGGGACCACAGGAGATACGCAGTATTTT,CASRTGTTGDTQYF
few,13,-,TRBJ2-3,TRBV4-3,TGCGCCAGCAGCCAGGGGATGACGGATACGCAGTATTTT,CASSQGMTDTQYF
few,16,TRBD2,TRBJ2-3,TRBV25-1,TGTGCCAGCAGTGGGACTAGCGGGGGGGCCTTGGATACGCAGTATTTT,CASSGTSGGALDTQYF
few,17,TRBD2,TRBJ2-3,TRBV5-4,TGTGCCAGCAGCCCGGAACTAGCGGGCAGGGGCACAGATACGCAGTATTTT,CASSPELAGRGTDTQYF
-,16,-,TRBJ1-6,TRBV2,TGTGCCAGCAGTGAAGCCTCGGGCCTAAAACGGTCACCCCTCCACTTT,CASSEASGLKRSPLHF
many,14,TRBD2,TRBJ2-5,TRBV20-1,TGCAGTGCCCATAAGCGGGGGGGCCAGGAGACCCAGTACTTC,CSAHKRGGQETQYF
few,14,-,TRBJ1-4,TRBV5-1,TGCGCCAGCAGCTTGTCCGCTGACAGCGAAAAACTGTTTTTT,CASSLSADSEKLFF
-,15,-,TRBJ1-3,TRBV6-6,TGTGCCAGCAGCCGGAACCGGGACGGGGGAAACACCATATATTTT,CASSRNRDGGNTIYF
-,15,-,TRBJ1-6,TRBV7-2,TGTGCCAGCAGCCCCAGGGTCACGGAATTTTCACCCCTCCACTTT,CASSPRVTEFSPLHF
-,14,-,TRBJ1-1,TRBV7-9,TGTGCCAGCAGCCGAGTACCTGGGAGCACTGAAGCTTTCTTT,CASSRVPGSTEAFF
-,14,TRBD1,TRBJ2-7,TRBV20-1,TGCAGTGCTAGAGTAAAGGGGGCTCTCTACGAGCAGTACTTC,CSARVKGALYEQYF
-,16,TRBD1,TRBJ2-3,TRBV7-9,TGTGCCAGCAGCACCCGACAGGGGTCCGACACAGATACGCAGTATTTT,CASSTRQGSDTDTQYF
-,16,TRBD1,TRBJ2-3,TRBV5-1,TGCGCCAGCAGCTTGGGACAGGGTAATCTTCCAGATACGCAGTATTTT,CASSLGQGNLPDTQYF
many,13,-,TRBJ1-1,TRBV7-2,TGTGCCAGCAGCTTAGGTACAGGGTATGAAGCTTTCTTT,CASSLGTGYEAFF
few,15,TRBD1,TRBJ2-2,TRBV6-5,TGTGCCAGCAGTTACGGGACAGGGGTATCCGGGGAGCTGTTTTTT,CASSYGTGVSGELFF
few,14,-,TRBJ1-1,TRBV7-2,TGTGCCAGCAGCTTGGGACGTCTCGCAACTGAAGCTTTCTTT,CASSLGRLATEAFF
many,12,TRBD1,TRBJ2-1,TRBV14,TGTGCCAGCAGTCGACAGGGGAATGAGCAGTTCTTC,CASSRQGNEQFF
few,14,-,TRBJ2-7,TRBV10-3,TGTGCCATCAGTGAAGTACGGAACTCCTACGAGCAGTACTTC,CAISEVRNSYEQYF
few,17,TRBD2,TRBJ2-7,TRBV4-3,TGCGCCAGCAGCCAAGAGGAGCGAGCGGGGGGGCCTTACGAGCAGTACTTC,CASSQEERAGGPYEQYF
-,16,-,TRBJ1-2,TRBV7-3,TGTGCCAGCAGCCAACAAGCGGGGGGCCCTTACTATGGCTACACCTTC,CASSQQAGGPYYGYTF
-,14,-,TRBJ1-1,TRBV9,TGTGCCAGCAGCGTAGTTGGGGGTAACACTGAAGCTTTCTTT,CASSVVGGNTEAFF
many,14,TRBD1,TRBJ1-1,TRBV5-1,TGCGCCAGCAGCGGGACAGGGGGGAACACTGAAGCTTTCTTT,CASSGTGGNTEAFF
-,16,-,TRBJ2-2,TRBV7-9,TGTGCCAGCAGCTTTCCTTACGGGGGCGGGACCGGGGAGCTGTTTTTT,CASSFPYGGGTGELFF
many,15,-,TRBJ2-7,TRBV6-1,TGTGCCAGCAGTAACCCCCGGGACGGACCCTACGAGCAGTACTTC,CASSNPRDGPYEQYF